What follows are 16 T cell receptor beta chains derived from one specimen sequenced in a study of OX40 agonist ivuxolimab in advanced cancers. Here immunoSEQ multiplex PCR was the method, and the copy in TCRdb shows in-frame clones only, minus some. The table has approximately 100,000 clones, 90% seen once. This material consisted of CD4+ or CD8+ T cells sorted from blood, taken in a trial of the OX40 agonist ivuxolimab. The receptors come from an adult with an advanced solid tumor such as melanoma, head and neck, liver or kidney cancer.

The chain couples TRBV7-2 to TRBJ2-3, with 9 bases that match TRBD2. Germline lookup yields CDR1 SGHTA and CDR2 FQGNSA. The ends lost 2 bases at V and 1 base at J; junction bases unmatched: 4. This CDR3 region has 16 residues. CDR3 DNA sequence: TGTGCCAGCAGCTTATCGGGACTAGCCGGCACAGATACGCAGTATTTT. Amino acid sequence: CASSLSGLAGTDTQYF.

The DNA of the CDR3 is TGTGCCAGCTCACCACCTCGGGGGGCCGCGGATTACAATGAGCAGTTCTTC. Translation gives CASSPPRGAADYNEQFF. The genes are TRBV18 and TRBJ2-1; D may be TRBD2 (7 bases). Trimming took off 0 bases at V and 4 bases at J, with 16 bases between the two ends. CDR3 size: 17 residues. Germline CDR1 reads KGHSH; CDR2 reads LQKENI.

Only a few counts were recorded for this clone. V is TRBV7-2 and J is TRBJ2-4, with D possibly TRBD2 on 7 matching bases. CDR3 size: 15 residues. Germline V gives CDR1 SGHTA, CDR2 FQGNSA. V was pared by 4 bases and J by 10 bases, with 20 bases between. The DNA of the CDR3 is TGTGCCAGCAGCTCACCTAACAGGGTGGGAGGGATTCAGTACTTC. It codes for CASSSPNRVGGIQYF.

The CDR3 loop reads CASSLAETNEKLFF. DNA for the CDR3: TGTGCCAGCAGCTTAGCTGAAACTAATGAAAAACTGTTTTTT. V and J are TRBV7-9 and TRBJ1-4; D is unclear. Deletions cut 0 bases from V and 1 base from J, with 3 bases between. Germline V gene data show CDR1 as SEHNR and CDR2 as FQNEAQ (reference sequence). CDR3 length: 14 amino acids.

The chain recombines TRBV5-4 with TRBJ1-3; 8 positions agree with TRBD1. The CDR3 loop spans 13 amino acids. Germline lookup yields CDR1 SGHNT and CDR2 YYREEE (reference sequence). Losses at the gene ends were 3 bases for V and 5 bases for J; bases not matched to a gene: 1. The CDR3 reads CASSWTGRNTIYF. In nucleotides, the CDR3 is TGTGCCAGCAGCTGGACAGGGCGAAACACCATATATTTT.

V is TRBV2 and J is TRBJ2-3, with 10 bases lining up with TRBD2. CDR1 is SNHLY, CDR2 FYNNEI, per germline. The CDR3 spans 14 residues. Trimming removed 6 bases from V and 7 bases from J; junction bases left unmatched: 7. In DNA, the CDR3 is TGTGCCAGCAGGAGCGGGAGGGCCGGGTATACGCAGTATTTT. The encoded protein is CASRSGRAGYTQYF.

This CDR3 reads CASSLTSGSGGEQYF. The DNA for the CDR3 is TGCGCCAGCAGCTTGACGAGCGGGAGTGGCGGCGAGCAGTACTTC. The V call is TRBV5-1, the J call TRBJ2-7, with TRBD2 identical over 8 bases. This CDR3 is built from 15 residues. Germline CDR1 and CDR2: SGHRS and YFSETQ. Trimming removed 1 base from V and 6 bases from J; junction bases left unmatched: 9.

The chain couples TRBV2 to TRBJ2-5; a weak D match, TRBD2 (5 bases). This CDR3 contains 13 residues. Looked up from germline, CDR1 is SNHLY and CDR2 is FYNNEI. V was clipped by 7 bases and J by 4 bases, with 13 bases between them. The chain's CDR3 is CASNTVGRETQYF. CDR3 nucleotides: TGTGCCAGCAATACGGTGGGGAGAGAGACCCAGTACTTC.

The rearrangement joins TRBV5-6 to TRBJ2-1; D is undetermined. CDR3 length: 11 residues. In germline, CDR1 is SGHDT, CDR2 YYEEEE. The V and J ends lost 3 bases and 2 bases respectively, with 0 bases between them. CDR3 amino acids: CASSSYNEQFF. CDR3 DNA sequence: TGTGCCAGCAGCTCCTACAATGAGCAGTTCTTC.

The chain carries TRBV21-1 and TRBJ2-2; the table's D call, TRBD1, was not checked against the DNA. TRBV21-1 is shown as a pseudogene. The CDR3 loop spans 17 amino acids. Here the CDR3 DNA reads TGTGCCAGCAGCAAATATGGGCCCGAAAAGAACACCGGGGAGCTGTTTTTT. It translates to CASSKYGPEKNTGELFF.

The chain recombines TRBV29-1 with TRBJ2-7; D gene unclear. Looked up from germline, CDR1 is SQVTM and CDR2 is ANQGSEA. This CDR3 region has 11 residues. Between the trimmed V and J ends, which lost 4 bases and 5 bases, there was a span of 9 bases. CDR3: CSVGVGNEQYF. The CDR3 nucleotides read TGCAGCGTTGGGGTAGGGAACGAGCAGTACTTC.

V usage is TRBV4-1 and J usage is TRBJ2-2, with 7 bases lining up with TRBD1. The V gene end was trimmed by 2 bases and the J gene end by 5 bases; junction bases not matched to a gene: 11. Germline CDR1 and CDR2: MGHRA and YSYEKL. This CDR3 comprises 17 residues. CDR3 sequence: CASSQSSTGVGTGELFF. The CDR3 DNA reads TGCGCCAGCAGCCAATCGAGCACAGGGGTAGGGACCGGGGAGCTGTTTTTT.

J is TRBJ2-3 and V is TRBV5-1; D may be TRBD2 (6 bases). The V end lost 4 bases, the J end lost 6 bases, and 15 bases lay between the germline ends. The CDR3 has 14 amino acids. Germline-derived CDR1 and CDR2 are SGHRS and YFSETQ. CDR3 residues: CASSRDSGGDTQYF. The CDR3 DNA is TGCGCCAGCAGCCGGGACTCAGGTGGGGATACGCAGTATTTT. Full variable domain (remainder filled in from reference TRBV5-1 and TRBJ2-3): KAGVTQTPRYLIKTRGQQVTLSCSPISGHRSVSWYQQTPGQGLQFLFEYFSETQRNKGNFPGRFSGRQFSNSRSEMNVSTLELGDSALYLCASSRDSGGDTQYFGPGTRLTVL.

This chain links TRBV5-6 with TRBJ2-5, with D unresolved. Deletions cut 1 base from V and 0 bases from J, with 4 bases between. The CDR3 has 13 amino acids. Germline V gives CDR1 SGHDT, CDR2 YYEEEE. This CDR3 reads CASSLNNQETQYF. Written as DNA, the CDR3 is TGTGCCAGCAGCTTGAACAACCAAGAGACCCAGTACTTC.

This chain links TRBV7-2 with TRBJ2-2, with TRBD2 matching over 8 bases. Trimming at V came to 5 bases and at J to 6 bases, leaving 8 bases not matched to a gene. Looked up from germline, CDR1 is SGHTA and CDR2 is FQGNSA. CDR3 length: 15 amino acids. CDR3 loop: CASSPGLARSGELFF. CDR3 bases: TGTGCCAGCAGCCCCGGACTAGCCAGGTCCGGGGAGCTGTTTTTT.

The gene calls are TRBV4-2 and TRBJ2-3; D gene uncertain. Per germline, CDR1 LGHNA and CDR2 YNFKEQ. The CDR3 runs to 15 residues. The ends were cut back, 0 bases at V and 3 bases at J, with 10 bases in the middle. The DNA for the CDR3 is TGTGCCAGCAGCCAAGATCAAGGTGGTACAGATACGCAGTATTTT. Protein sequence: CASSQDQGGTDTQYF.